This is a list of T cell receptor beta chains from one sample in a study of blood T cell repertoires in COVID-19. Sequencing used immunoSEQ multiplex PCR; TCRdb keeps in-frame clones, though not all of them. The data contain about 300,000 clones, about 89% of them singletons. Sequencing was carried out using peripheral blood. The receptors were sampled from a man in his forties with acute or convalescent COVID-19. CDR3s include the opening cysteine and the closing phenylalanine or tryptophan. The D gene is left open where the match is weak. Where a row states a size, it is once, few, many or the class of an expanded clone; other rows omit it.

CDR3aa: CASSILTLGAEKLFF
CDR3nt: TGTGCCAGTAGTATTTTGACCCTGGGGGCTGAAAAACTGTTTTTT
d_gene: NA
j_gene: TRBJ1-4
abundance: NA
v_gene: TRBV19

CDR3aa: CASSPGLPEQYF
CDR3nt: TGTGCCAGCTCACCAGGTCTACCCGAGCAGTACTTC
d_gene: NA
j_gene: TRBJ2-7
abundance: NA
v_gene: TRBV18

CDR3aa: CASSSGQVYEQYF
CDR3nt: TGTGCCAGCAGCTCTGGACAGGTCTACGAGCAGTACTTC
d_gene: TRBD1
j_gene: TRBJ2-7
abundance: NA
v_gene: TRBV7-7

CDR3aa: CASSHGGARSITDTQYF
CDR3nt: TGTGCCAGCAGCCATGGGGGGGCAAGGTCGATAACAGATACGCAGTATTTT
d_gene: NA
j_gene: TRBJ2-3
abundance: NA
v_gene: TRBV28

CDR3aa: CASSDRGEGYGYTF
CDR3nt: TGTGCCAGCAGTGATCGTGGGGAGGGCTATGGCTACACCTTC
d_gene: NA
j_gene: TRBJ1-2
abundance: NA
v_gene: TRBV2

CDR3aa: CASSNQVQPQHF
CDR3nt: TGTGCCAGCAGTAACCAGGTCCAGCCCCAGCATTTT
d_gene: NA
j_gene: TRBJ1-5
abundance: NA
v_gene: TRBV12-3/TRBV12-4

CDR3aa: CASNKGAGANVLTF
CDR3nt: TGTGCCAGCAACAAGGGGGCCGGGGCCAACGTCCTGACTTTC
d_gene: TRBD1
j_gene: TRBJ2-6
abundance: NA
v_gene: TRBV3-1/TRBV3-2

CDR3aa: CSVERAGNEQFF
CDR3nt: TGCAGCGTTGAGAGGGCGGGGAATGAGCAGTTCTTC
d_gene: NA
j_gene: TRBJ2-1
abundance: NA
v_gene: TRBV29-1

CDR3aa: CASSTHRGPNNEQFF
CDR3nt: TGTGCCAGCAGCACCCACAGGGGGCCCAACAATGAGCAGTTCTTC
d_gene: TRBD1
j_gene: TRBJ2-1
abundance: NA
v_gene: TRBV7-9

CDR3aa: CASSVRTGYNSPLHF
CDR3nt: TGTGCCAGCAGTGTACGGACAGGGTATAATTCACCCCTCCACTTT
d_gene: TRBD1
j_gene: TRBJ1-6
abundance: NA
v_gene: TRBV27

CDR3aa: CASGWSGNQPQHF
CDR3nt: TGTGCTAGTGGTTGGTCGGGTAATCAGCCCCAGCATTTT
d_gene: NA
j_gene: TRBJ1-5
abundance: NA
v_gene: TRBV12-5

CDR3aa: CASSLGHTYNEQFF
CDR3nt: TGCGCCAGCAGCTTGGGGCACACCTACAATGAGCAGTTCTTC
d_gene: NA
j_gene: TRBJ2-1
abundance: NA
v_gene: TRBV5-1

CDR3aa: CASSLTGQGYEQYF
CDR3nt: TGCGCCAGCAGCTTGACCGGACAGGGCTACGAGCAGTACTTC
d_gene: TRBD1
j_gene: TRBJ2-7
abundance: NA
v_gene: TRBV5-1

CDR3aa: CASSSNTLAGVNDEQYF
CDR3nt: TGTGCCAGCAGCTCAAATACTCTAGCGGGGGTTAACGACGAGCAGTACTTC
d_gene: TRBD2
j_gene: TRBJ2-7
abundance: NA
v_gene: TRBV7-8

CDR3aa: CASSSHRRDRGVNEQFF
CDR3nt: TGTGCCAGCAGTTCCCACAGGCGGGACAGGGGTGTAAATGAGCAGTTCTTC
d_gene: TRBD1
j_gene: TRBJ2-1
abundance: once
v_gene: TRBV27

CDR3aa: CASSMRSNTGELFF
CDR3nt: TGCGCCAGCAGTATGCGCTCGAACACCGGGGAGCTGTTTTTT
d_gene: NA
j_gene: TRBJ2-2
abundance: once
v_gene: TRBV5-1

CDR3aa: CASSLAGGGGYTF
CDR3nt: TGTGCCAGCAGTTTAGCAGGGGGCGGCGGCTACACCTTC
d_gene: TRBD1
j_gene: TRBJ1-2
abundance: few
v_gene: TRBV12-3/TRBV12-4

CDR3aa: CATSDRTPRGYGYTF
CDR3nt: TGTGCCACCAGTGATCGGACCCCTCGGGGCTATGGCTACACCTTC
d_gene: NA
j_gene: TRBJ1-2
abundance: NA
v_gene: TRBV24-1

CDR3aa: CASSPGTGEVLTNEKLFF
CDR3nt: TGTGCCAGCTCACCCGGGACAGGGGAGGTGCTGACTAATGAAAAACTGTTTTTT
d_gene: TRBD1
j_gene: TRBJ1-4
abundance: NA
v_gene: TRBV18

CDR3aa: CASSRIGFATDTQYF
CDR3nt: TGCGCCAGCAGCCGAATCGGGTTCGCCACAGATACGCAGTATTTT
d_gene: NA
j_gene: TRBJ2-3
abundance: NA
v_gene: TRBV4-1

CDR3aa: CASSLAVSGGLEQYF
CDR3nt: TGTGCCAGCAGCTTGGCCGTTAGCGGGGGCCTCGAGCAGTACTTC
d_gene: TRBD2
j_gene: TRBJ2-7
abundance: NA
v_gene: TRBV5-6

CDR3aa: CASSDPQGVLRGYTF
CDR3nt: TGCGCCAGCAGCGACCCGCAAGGGGTCCTCAGGGGCTACACCTTC
d_gene: NA
j_gene: TRBJ1-2
abundance: NA
v_gene: TRBV5-1

CDR3aa: CASSSDGRGYGYTF
CDR3nt: TGTGCCAGCAGCTCGGACGGGCGAGGGTATGGCTACACCTTC
d_gene: NA
j_gene: TRBJ1-2
abundance: NA
v_gene: TRBV7-9

CDR3aa: CASSQDVVRTRNSPLHF
CDR3nt: TGTGCCAGCAGCCAAGATGTCGTTCGGACACGGAATTCACCCCTCCACTTT
d_gene: NA
j_gene: TRBJ1-6
abundance: NA
v_gene: TRBV3-1/TRBV3-2

CDR3aa: CASSIRAGSRFDGYTF
CDR3nt: TGTGCCAGTAGTATTCGAGCGGGTAGCAGGTTCGATGGCTACACCTTC
d_gene: NA
j_gene: TRBJ1-2
abundance: NA
v_gene: TRBV19

CDR3aa: CASSLAFMNTEAFF
CDR3nt: TGTGCCAGCAGTTTGGCTTTCATGAACACTGAAGCTTTCTTT
d_gene: NA
j_gene: TRBJ1-1
abundance: NA
v_gene: TRBV6-1

CDR3aa: CASRPGRVTNEKLFF
CDR3nt: TGTGCCAGCAGGCCAGGGAGGGTCACTAATGAAAAACTGTTTTTT
d_gene: NA
j_gene: TRBJ1-4
abundance: NA
v_gene: TRBV6-6

CDR3aa: CASSSVGNTIYF
CDR3nt: TGTGCCAGCAGTTCCGTCGGAAACACCATATATTTT
d_gene: NA
j_gene: TRBJ1-3
abundance: NA
v_gene: TRBV6-6

CDR3aa: CASSVGTGGFYEQYF
CDR3nt: TGTGCCAGCAGCGTAGGGACAGGGGGCTTTTACGAGCAGTACTTC
d_gene: TRBD1
j_gene: TRBJ2-7
abundance: NA
v_gene: TRBV9

CDR3aa: CASSLELAGASSYNEQFF
CDR3nt: TGCGCCAGCAGCTTGGAGCTAGCGGGGGCTAGCTCCTACAATGAGCAGTTCTTC
d_gene: TRBD2
j_gene: TRBJ2-1
abundance: NA
v_gene: TRBV5-1

CDR3aa: CASSGQENTEAFF
CDR3nt: TGTGCCAGCAGCGGACAGGAGAACACTGAAGCTTTCTTT
d_gene: TRBD1
j_gene: TRBJ1-1
abundance: NA
v_gene: TRBV6-5

CDR3aa: CASSPFGLAARYEQYF
CDR3nt: TGTGCCAGCTCACCATTCGGACTAGCGGCGAGGTACGAGCAGTACTTC
d_gene: TRBD2
j_gene: TRBJ2-7
abundance: NA
v_gene: TRBV18

CDR3aa: CASSAMTGINTEAFF
CDR3nt: TGTGCCAGCAGCGCGATGACAGGGATAAACACTGAAGCTTTCTTT
d_gene: TRBD1
j_gene: TRBJ1-1
abundance: once
v_gene: TRBV9

CDR3aa: CASSQVIPGGWSPLHF
CDR3nt: TGTGCCAGCAGCCAAGTCATCCCAGGGGGCTGGTCACCCCTCCACTTT
d_gene: TRBD1
j_gene: TRBJ1-6
abundance: NA
v_gene: TRBV3-1/TRBV3-2

CDR3aa: CASGTYGTGELFF
CDR3nt: TGTGCCAGCGGTACCTACGGGACCGGGGAGCTGTTTTTT
d_gene: NA
j_gene: TRBJ2-2
abundance: NA
v_gene: TRBV12-3/TRBV12-4

CDR3aa: CASSLWGGRTINEQFF
CDR3nt: TGTGCCAGCAGTTTATGGGGGGGCAGGACTATCAATGAGCAGTTCTTC
d_gene: NA
j_gene: TRBJ2-1
abundance: NA
v_gene: TRBV27

CDR3aa: CASAAGFFSYEQYF
CDR3nt: TGTGCTAGTGCAGCCGGGTTTTTTTCCTACGAGCAGTACTTC
d_gene: NA
j_gene: TRBJ2-7
abundance: NA
v_gene: TRBV12-5

CDR3aa: CASRVQGFQPQHF
CDR3nt: TGTGCCAGCAGAGTACAGGGGTTTCAGCCCCAGCATTTT
d_gene: TRBD1
j_gene: TRBJ1-5
abundance: NA
v_gene: TRBV6-5

CDR3aa: CASSFGLSGSGEQYF
CDR3nt: TGCGCCAGCAGCTTCGGGTTATCGGGAAGCGGCGAGCAGTACTTC
d_gene: NA
j_gene: TRBJ2-7
abundance: NA
v_gene: TRBV5-1

CDR3aa: CASSLWRGEQYF
CDR3nt: TGTGCCAGCAGTTTATGGCGGGGCGAGCAGTACTTC
d_gene: NA
j_gene: TRBJ2-7
abundance: NA
v_gene: TRBV28

CDR3aa: CASSANRQGSLRPQHF
CDR3nt: TGTGCCAGCAGTGCTAACAGACAGGGTTCCTTGCGACCCCAGCATTTT
d_gene: TRBD1
j_gene: TRBJ1-5
abundance: once
v_gene: TRBV6-1

CDR3aa: CASSGDRNNEQFF
CDR3nt: TGTGCCAGCAGCGGGGACAGGAACAATGAGCAGTTCTTC
d_gene: TRBD1
j_gene: TRBJ2-1
abundance: NA
v_gene: TRBV5-4

CDR3aa: CASKDMGEGYTF
CDR3nt: TGTGCCAGCAAGGACATGGGTGAGGGCTACACCTTC
d_gene: NA
j_gene: TRBJ1-2
abundance: once
v_gene: TRBV6-5

CDR3aa: CASKRGANYGYTF
CDR3nt: TGTGCCAGCAAAAGGGGTGCTAACTATGGCTACACCTTC
d_gene: NA
j_gene: TRBJ1-2
abundance: NA
v_gene: TRBV6-5

CDR3aa: CASSQVAGTGSSYEQYF
CDR3nt: TGCGCCAGCAGCCAAGTCGCCGGGACAGGGAGCTCCTACGAGCAGTACTTC
d_gene: TRBD1
j_gene: TRBJ2-7
abundance: few
v_gene: TRBV4-1

CDR3aa: CASSFWGEDGYTF
CDR3nt: TGTGCCAGCAGTTTCTGGGGAGAGGATGGCTACACCTTC
d_gene: NA
j_gene: TRBJ1-2
abundance: NA
v_gene: TRBV12-3/TRBV12-4

CDR3aa: CASSSTGQTEAFF
CDR3nt: TGCGCCAGCAGCTCGACCGGACAGACTGAAGCTTTCTTT
d_gene: NA
j_gene: TRBJ1-1
abundance: once
v_gene: TRBV5-1

CDR3aa: CASSLNRVTEAFF
CDR3nt: TGTGCCAGCAGCTTAAACAGGGTGACTGAAGCTTTCTTT
d_gene: NA
j_gene: TRBJ1-1
abundance: few
v_gene: TRBV7-8

CDR3aa: CASSVGRPNTEAFF
CDR3nt: TGTGCCAGCAGTGTGGGGAGGCCGAACACTGAAGCTTTCTTT
d_gene: NA
j_gene: TRBJ1-1
abundance: NA
v_gene: TRBV2

CDR3aa: CASHDSNTGELFF
CDR3nt: TGTGCTAGTCACGACTCCAACACCGGGGAGCTGTTTTTT
d_gene: NA
j_gene: TRBJ2-2
abundance: NA
v_gene: TRBV12-5

CDR3aa: CASSFHQVESNEQFF
CDR3nt: TGTGCCAGCAGCTTTCACCAGGTGGAAAGCAATGAGCAGTTCTTC
d_gene: NA
j_gene: TRBJ2-1
abundance: NA
v_gene: TRBV11-2

CDR3aa: CASSPPSTGEKLFF
CDR3nt: TGTGCCAGCAGCCCCCCCTCGACAGGGGAAAAACTGTTTTTT
d_gene: TRBD1
j_gene: TRBJ1-4
abundance: NA
v_gene: TRBV5-5

CDR3aa: CASSVDGNSYNEQFF
CDR3nt: TGTGCCAGCAGCGTGGACGGGAACTCCTACAATGAGCAGTTCTTC
d_gene: NA
j_gene: TRBJ2-1
abundance: NA
v_gene: TRBV5-4